A selection of T cell receptor beta chains follows, all from one sample in a study of PD-L1 blockade in urothelial cancer. Method: immunoSEQ multiplex PCR; TCRdb's copy keeps in-frame clones and lacks some. The sample has roughly 87,000 clones; about nine tenths are singletons. The sequencing used PBMCs, collected around atezolizumab (anti-PD-L1) treatment. These receptors came from a woman between 65 and 79 years old with urothelial cancer. The CDR3 runs from the conserved cysteine through the conserved F or W. A D gene is named only where the DNA matches it firmly. Clone size is stated in some rows and not others, as once, few, many or a class when expanded.

clone size	J gene	V gene	D gene	CDR3 protein	CDR3 DNA
few	TRBJ2-1	TRBV5-6	TRBD1	CASSSGLQGAYNEQFF	TGTGCCAGCAGCTCCGGTTTACAGGGGGCGTACAATGAGCAGTTCTTC
NA	TRBJ2-1	TRBV18	TRBD2	CATVRVAGVYNEQFF	TGTGCCACCGTAAGGGTTGCGGGAGTCTACAATGAGCAGTTCTTC
NA	TRBJ1-1	TRBV18	NA	CASSPPSLRPTEAFF	TGTGCCAGCTCACCACCCAGCTTGAGGCCCACTGAAGCTTTCTTT
NA	TRBJ1-1	TRBV25-1	NA	CASSDSLRVTEAFF	TGTGCCAGCAGCGATAGCTTGCGGGTCACTGAAGCTTTCTTT
NA	TRBJ2-5	TRBV14	TRBD1	CASSPGTGGVGETQYF	TGTGCCAGCAGCCCCGGGACAGGGGGCGTCGGGGAGACCCAGTACTTC
NA	TRBJ2-1	TRBV5-1	TRBD2	CASSLGTSEDNEQFF	TGCGCCAGCAGCTTGGGGACTAGCGAGGACAATGAGCAGTTCTTC
NA	TRBJ1-2	TRBV28	TRBD1	CASSSILSTGANYGYTF	TGTGCCAGCAGTTCCATCCTCTCGACAGGGGCGAACTATGGCTACACCTTC
NA	TRBJ2-5	TRBV4-1	NA	CASSQARPGRWGRQETQYF	TGCGCCAGCAGCCAAGCGCGCCCAGGCCGATGGGGCAGGCAAGAGACCCAGTACTTC
NA	TRBJ1-4	TRBV11-2	TRBD1	CASSRGQVNEKLFF	TGTGCCAGCAGCCGGGGACAGGTTAATGAAAAACTGTTTTTT
NA	TRBJ2-1	TRBV6-6	TRBD1	CASSDPGQGQFF	TGTGCCAGCAGTGATCCGGGACAGGGTCAGTTCTTC
NA	TRBJ1-1	TRBV6-6	NA	CASSYSMLFEAFF	TGTGCCAGCAGTTACTCGATGCTATTTGAAGCTTTCTTT
NA	TRBJ2-2	TRBV19	TRBD1	CASSTTGRRELFF	TGTGCCAGTAGTACGACAGGGCGGCGGGAGCTGTTTTTT
once	TRBJ1-3	TRBV9	NA	CASSPISGNTIYF	TGTGCCAGCAGCCCAATCTCTGGAAACACCATATATTTT
NA	TRBJ1-2	TRBV29-1	NA	CSVVVPLRRSYGYTF	TGCAGCGTTGTTGTTCCACTAAGGAGGTCGTATGGCTACACCTTC
NA	TRBJ2-7	TRBV29-1	TRBD1	CSGGTGNPYEQYF	TGCAGCGGTGGGACAGGCAACCCCTACGAGCAGTACTTC
NA	TRBJ2-3	TRBV28	NA	CASSLLGEGTDTQYF	TGTGCCAGCAGTTTGTTAGGGGAGGGCACAGATACGCAGTATTTT
NA	TRBJ1-5	TRBV27	TRBD1	CASSSTRGQPQHF	TGTGCCAGCAGTTCAACCAGGGGGCAGCCCCAGCATTTT
NA	TRBJ1-2	TRBV6-5	NA	CASSEDRQIYGYTF	TGTGCCAGCAGTGAAGACCGACAAATCTATGGCTACACCTTC
NA	TRBJ2-4	TRBV19	NA	CASLKGAKNIQYF	TGTGCCAGTCTGAAGGGGGCCAAAAACATTCAGTACTTC
NA	TRBJ1-1	TRBV30	NA	CAWSGSRRMNTEAFF	TGTGCCTGGAGTGGATCCAGGCGAATGAACACTGAAGCTTTCTTT
NA	TRBJ2-5	TRBV14	NA	CASSFTQLRGQYF	TGTGCCAGCAGCTTCACACAGCTCAGGGGCCAGTACTTC
once	TRBJ2-7	TRBV6-6	TRBD1	CASSYSYTGQGAEEYF	TGTGCCAGCAGTTACTCCTACACCGGACAGGGCGCTGAGGAGTACTTC
NA	TRBJ2-4	TRBV2	NA	CAILDGTPRGNIQYF	TGTGCCATCTTGGACGGGACTCCTCGGGGTAACATTCAGTACTTC
NA	TRBJ2-5	TRBV13	NA	CASSLQETQYF	TGTGCCAGCAGCCTACAAGAGACCCAGTACTTC
once	TRBJ1-2	TRBV7-9	NA	CASSWGQLYGYTF	TGTGCCAGCAGCTGGGGACAACTATATGGCTACACCTTC
NA	TRBJ2-2	TRBV5-5	TRBD2	CASSPAVAGGPNTGELFF	TGTGCCAGCAGCCCGGCGGTAGCGGGAGGGCCTAACACCGGGGAGCTGTTTTTT
NA	TRBJ2-7	TRBV11-2	NA	CASSLSLGAGFYEQYF	TGTGCCAGCAGCTTATCTTTAGGGGCAGGGTTCTACGAGCAGTACTTC
NA	TRBJ2-3	TRBV9	TRBD2	CASSEGLAGLDTQYF	TGTGCCAGCAGCGAAGGACTAGCGGGGCTAGATACGCAGTATTTT
NA	TRBJ2-5	TRBV19	NA	CASTRAHQETQYF	TGTGCCAGTACCAGGGCCCACCAAGAGACCCAGTACTTC
NA	TRBJ1-1	TRBV29-1	NA	CSVEDPGTEAFF	TGCAGCGTTGAAGATCCAGGGACTGAAGCTTTCTTT
NA	TRBJ2-6	TRBV10-1	TRBD1	CASSPGTGPSGANVLTF	TGCGCCAGCAGTCCCGGGACAGGGCCCTCTGGGGCCAACGTCCTGACTTTC
NA	TRBJ2-2	TRBV6-5	NA	CASSYQLPPNTGELFF	TGTGCCAGCAGTTACCAGTTACCCCCGAACACCGGGGAGCTGTTTTTT
NA	TRBJ2-7	TRBV15	TRBD2	CATSRTSGPYEQYF	TGTGCCACCAGCAGAACTAGCGGACCCTACGAGCAGTACTTC
NA	TRBJ2-7	TRBV6-1	NA	CASPFTGIYEQYF	TGTGCCAGTCCGTTCACAGGGATCTACGAGCAGTACTTC
NA	TRBJ1-3	TRBV30	TRBD1	CAWGPGQGAPFHF	TGTGCCTGGGGACCGGGACAGGGGGCTCCGTTCCATTTT
NA	TRBJ2-1	TRBV6-1	NA	CASSEAVIVTEQFF	TGTGCCAGCAGTGAAGCGGTAATAGTCACTGAGCAGTTCTTC
NA	TRBJ1-4	TRBV9	NA	CASSVGGGANEKLFF	TGTGCCAGCAGCGTAGGAGGGGGGGCAAATGAAAAACTGTTTTTT
NA	TRBJ2-2	TRBV15	TRBD1	CATSRDHKGARTGELFF	TGTGCCACCAGCAGAGATCACAAGGGGGCGAGAACCGGGGAGCTGTTTTTT
NA	TRBJ2-7	TRBV7-2	NA	CASSRRQGGYEQYF	TGTGCCAGCAGCCGTAGACAGGGAGGCTACGAGCAGTACTTC
NA	TRBJ1-5	TRBV7-8	TRBD1	CASSLARQGVSNQPQHF	TGTGCCAGCAGCTTAGCGAGACAGGGGGTCAGCAATCAGCCCCAGCATTTT
NA	TRBJ1-5	TRBV28	TRBD1	CASSQDRGWNQPQHF	TGTGCCAGCAGTCAGGACAGGGGATGGAATCAGCCCCAGCATTTT
NA	TRBJ2-2	TRBV27	NA	CASSPQGVANTGELFF	TGTGCCAGCAGTCCACAGGGCGTGGCGAACACCGGGGAGCTGTTTTTT